Detailed here is one T cell receptor beta chain. From RNA transcripts, TCR beta CDR3 regions were amplified. The HTBI primer set drove a first-round RT-PCR of the TCR CDR3. From the multiplex PCR reads, TCRdb called clonotypes with MiXCR, one entry per CDR3 protein. The repertoire holds around 500,000 distinct CDR3 sequences, around 15% seen once, with approximately 13% in the top ten. These data originate in a study of T cells in Graves' hyperthyroidism and ophthalmopathy. The CDR3 has 13 amino acids. With 5 bases removed from V and 1 base from J, the gap between germline ends came to 9 bases. Germline V gene data show CDR1 as SGHVS and CDR2 as FNYEAQ. Stable Graves' hyperthyroidism meant no ophthalmopathy progression within 18 months.

The rearrangement links TRBV7-6 to TRBJ2-7, with D possibly being TRBD1 (5 bases). Source material: blood. The TCR sequence derives from a middle-aged woman with Graves' hyperthyroidism. The CDR3 DNA sequence: TGTGCCAGCAGCACACGACAGTCCTACGAGCAGTACTTC. Translated: CASSTRQSYEQYF.